This is a list of T cell receptor beta chains from one sample in a study of blood T cell repertoires in COVID-19. TCRdb's copy holds only in-frame clones and misses some; the assay was immunoSEQ multiplex PCR. The sample holds roughly 52,000 clones, roughly 86% seen once. The sequenced sample consisted of peripheral blood. These receptors originate from a man aged 55 to 70 with active COVID-19. Each CDR3 is given with its conserved first and last residue. A D gene is named only where the DNA matches it firmly. The size of a clone is reported for some rows only, either as once, few or many, or as a class for expanded clones.

d_call | j_call | clone_size | v_call | cdr3_aa | cdr3_nt
- | TRBJ2-1 | once | TRBV5-1 | CASSKIRLGLDNEQFF | TGCGCCAGCAGCAAAATTCGACTAGGTCTAGACAATGAGCAGTTCTTC
TRBD1 | TRBJ2-7 | once | TRBV2 | CASRRQGVPTYEQYF | TGTGCCAGCAGGCGACAGGGGGTTCCAACCTACGAGCAGTACTTC
- | TRBJ2-3 | once | TRBV3-1/TRBV3-2 | CASSQEGWEEGTDTQYF | TGTGCCAGCAGCCAAGAAGGGTGGGAGGAGGGCACAGATACGCAGTATTTT
- | TRBJ2-5 | once | TRBV18 | CASSPRHSPQETQYF | TGTGCCAGCTCACCACGACACAGCCCCCAAGAGACCCAGTACTTC
- | TRBJ2-7 | few | TRBV7-3 | CASSPGVVHEQYF | TGTGCCAGCAGCCCCGGGGTCGTCCACGAGCAGTACTTC
TRBD2 | TRBJ2-1 | - | TRBV5-1 | CASSLGSSGGYNEQFF | TGCGCCAGCAGCTTGGGATCTAGCGGAGGCTACAATGAGCAGTTCTTC
- | TRBJ1-1 | - | TRBV12-3/TRBV12-4 | CASSSRFHTEAFF | TGTGCCAGCAGTTCACGGTTCCACACTGAAGCTTTCTTT
TRBD2 | TRBJ2-1 | - | TRBV4-1 | CASSHRAGWQFF | TGCGCCAGCAGCCACCGAGCGGGATGGCAGTTCTTC
TRBD2 | TRBJ2-5 | - | TRBV12-5 | CASGSGMSGRGGTQYF | TGTGCTAGTGGTTCGGGAATGAGCGGGAGGGGGGGGACCCAGTACTTC
TRBD2 | TRBJ2-7 | - | TRBV19 | CASSISLAGDEQYF | TGTGCCAGTAGTATATCGCTAGCGGGAGACGAGCAGTACTTC
- | TRBJ2-3 | - | TRBV2 | CASSDMPGQASTDTQYF | TGTGCCAGCAGTGATATGCCCGGACAAGCAAGCACAGATACGCAGTATTTT
TRBD1 | TRBJ2-3 | - | TRBV3-1/TRBV3-2 | CASSGTVVNTDTQYF | TGTGCCAGCAGCGGGACAGTTGTAAACACAGATACGCAGTATTTT
TRBD2 | TRBJ2-7 | - | TRBV11-2 | CASSLSSLAGLFPYEQYF | TGTGCCAGCAGCCTTAGCAGCTTAGCGGGTTTGTTTCCCTACGAGCAGTACTTC
TRBD2 | TRBJ2-1 | - | TRBV5-1 | CASSLASLTSVSSYNEQFF | TGCGCCAGCAGCTTGGCCTCGCTAACTAGCGTCAGCTCCTACAATGAGCAGTTCTTC
TRBD1 | TRBJ2-7 | few | TRBV2 | CASSPWTGTTYEQYF | TGTGCCAGCAGCCCTTGGACAGGGACCACCTACGAGCAGTACTTC
TRBD2 | TRBJ2-5 | - | TRBV19 | CASSPGLAGGETQYF | TGTGCCAGTAGTCCCGGACTAGCGGGAGGGGAGACCCAGTACTTC
TRBD1 | TRBJ2-5 | - | TRBV11-2 | CASTNEGALRETQYF | TGTGCCAGCACCAACGAGGGGGCGCTTAGGGAGACCCAGTACTTC
- | TRBJ2-3 | few | TRBV2 | CASLPWGSGTDTQYF | TGTGCCAGCCTTCCTTGGGGTAGCGGAACAGATACGCAGTATTTT
- | TRBJ1-4 | - | TRBV25-1 | CASSAGVVEKLFF | TGTGCCAGCAGTGCGGGGGTCGTAGAAAAACTGTTTTTT
- | TRBJ2-5 | - | TRBV18 | CASSPGQQETQYF | TGTGCCAGCTCACCGGGGCAGCAAGAGACCCAGTACTTC
TRBD1 | TRBJ1-4 | - | TRBV15 | CATSRGGQVNEKLFF | TGTGCCACCAGCAGAGGGGGACAGGTGAATGAAAAACTGTTTTTT
TRBD2 | TRBJ2-3 | - | TRBV7-6 | CASSLSGRRDTQYF | TGTGCCAGCAGCTTGAGCGGGAGGAGGGATACGCAGTATTTT
TRBD1 | TRBJ2-5 | - | TRBV6-6 | CASRKGAPETQYF | TGTGCCAGCAGGAAGGGGGCTCCAGAGACCCAGTACTTC
TRBD2 | TRBJ2-1 | once | TRBV19 | CASSRLAGIYNEQFF | TGTGCCAGTAGTAGACTAGCGGGAATCTACAATGAGCAGTTCTTC